These 20 T cell receptor beta chains were sequenced from one sample in a study of regulatory and conventional T cells in RAG deficiency. The table came from immunoSEQ multiplex PCR; TCRdb's copy has only in-frame clones and leaves some out. The sample includes tens of thousands of clones, 75% to 95% seen only once; the top ten take roughly 0.74%. Blood CD4+ CD25-high CD127-low regulatory T cells supplied the genomic DNA template. Another study also made use of these data, one on regulatory T cells. Turning to that study: Primers: 52 TRBV forward and 13 TRBJ reverse.

Sequencing was carried out using Tregs sorted from blood. These receptors all stem from a human donor in good health.

The rearrangement uses TRBV4-1 and TRBJ1-4; 9 nucleotides line up with TRBD1. With V trimmed by 5 bases and J by 6 bases, 4 bases remained unmatched. Looked up from germline, CDR1 is MGHRA and CDR2 is YSYEKL. The CDR3 consists of 14 residues. The CDR3 DNA sequence: TGCGCCAGCAGCGACGGACAGGGGTATGAAAAACTGTTTTTT. It translates to CASSDGQGYEKLFF.

This CDR3 is CASSESWGWGAKNIQYF. The CDR3 nucleotides read TGTGCCAGCAGTGAATCGTGGGGATGGGGGGCCAAAAACATTCAGTACTTC. The chain combines TRBV2 with TRBJ2-4; D may correspond to TRBD1 or TRBD2 (5 bases each). Per germline, CDR1 SNHLY and CDR2 FYNNEI. CDR3 size: 17 residues. V was clipped by 2 bases and J by 1 base, with 15 bases between them.

V usage is TRBV6-6 and J usage is TRBJ1-6; D might be TRBD1 (5 bases). Germline lookup yields CDR1 MNHNY and CDR2 SVGAGI (reference sequence). The CDR3 has 16 residues. V was shortened by 2 bases and J by 7 bases, with 15 bases between the two germline ends. The CDR3 DNA reads as TGTGCCAGCAGTTACGGTTACCCAGGGCTAAATTCACCCCTCCACTTT. Translated: CASSYGYPGLNSPLHF.

There are a few counts of this clone. The V gene is TRBV5-6, the J gene TRBJ1-5; TRBD1 agrees at 8 bases. This CDR3 spans 14 amino acids. Germline CDR1 and CDR2: SGHDT and YYEEEE. V shed 3 bases, J shed 2 bases, and the junction held 1 base outside the gene matches. The CDR3 reads CASSSTGGNQPQHF. The CDR3 DNA sequence: TGTGCCAGCAGCTCGACAGGGGGCAATCAGCCCCAGCATTTT.

V and J are TRBV6-1 and TRBJ2-1; D may be TRBD1 (5 bases). This CDR3 is 15 amino acids long. Trimming left V 4 bases short and J 3 bases short, with 13 bases between. Germline V CDR1 and CDR2: MNHNS, SASEGT. CDR3 residues: CASSVDSPLYNEQFF. In nucleotides, the CDR3 is TGTGCCAGCAGTGTCGACAGTCCGCTCTACAATGAGCAGTTCTTC.

The CDR3 nucleotides are TGTGCCAGCAGGCTTGGGAACACCGGGGAGCTGTTTTTT. It codes for CASRLGNTGELFF. The chain has TRBV9 and TRBJ2-2; D unresolved. CDR3 length: 13 amino acids. V lost 5 bases and J lost 1, with 6 bases in between. Per germline, CDR1 SGDLS and CDR2 YYNGEE.

The CDR3 here is CASSAPRGGRTGELFF. The CDR3 region has the DNA TGTGCCAGCAGCGCTCCCAGGGGAGGTAGGACCGGGGAGCTGTTTTTT. The J gene is TRBJ2-2, the V gene TRBV9; D may match TRBD1 or TRBD2 (6 bases each). The CDR3 has 16 amino acids. Germline CDR1 reads SGDLS; CDR2 reads YYNGEE. Trimming stripped 3 bases from V and 5 bases from J, with 17 bases between.

The gene calls are TRBV7-6 and TRBJ2-7; D possibly corresponds to TRBD2 (7 bases). Germline V gene lookup returns CDR1 SGHVS and CDR2 FNYEAQ. This CDR3 has 13 residues. Trimming took 4 bases from V and 7 from J, leaving 14 bases between them. CDR3 nucleotides: TGTGCCAGCAGCTCAAGGACAGCGGGAGAGCAGTACTTC. It yields the protein CASSSRTAGEQYF.

This clone was found once. The chain carries TRBV7-9 and TRBJ1-6; 7 bases are shared with TRBD1. The CDR3 has 14 residues. Germline lookup yields CDR1 SEHNR and CDR2 FQNEAQ (reference sequence). V was pared by 5 bases and J by 5 bases, with 3 bases of the junction left unmatched. The CDR3 DNA follows: TGTGCCAGCAGCACCGGGACAGATAATTCACCCCTCCACTTT. It translates to CASSTGTDNSPLHF.

The V gene is TRBV18, the J gene TRBJ1-1; weak D call: TRBD1 (5 bases). In germline, CDR1 is KGHSH, CDR2 LQKENI. There are 14 residues in the CDR3. V lost 3 bases and J lost 5, with 13 bases in between. The CDR3 coding sequence is TGTGCCAGCTCACCCTTGGAGGGGCTTACTGAAGCTTTCTTT. Translated, it gives CASSPLEGLTEAFF.

The chain combines TRBV2 with TRBJ1-1; D remains unclear. CDR1 and CDR2 from the germline V gene are SNHLY and FYNNEI. Deletions cut 4 bases from V and 10 bases from J, with 13 bases between. CDR3 length: 12 amino acids. The CDR3 region is CASSVGRSRAFF. For the CDR3, the DNA is TGTGCCAGCAGTGTCGGTAGGTCACGAGCTTTCTTT.

This sequence joins TRBV6-5 and TRBJ2-2; 7 bases are a match to TRBD2. The CDR3 contains 14 residues. The J segment lost 1 base and the V segment lost 7 bases, leaving 3 bases of the junction unmatched. Germline V gives CDR1 MNHEY, CDR2 SVGAGI. The CDR3 nucleotides are TGTGCCAGCACCCGGGGGGTGAACACCGGGGAGCTGTTTTTT. It specifies CASTRGVNTGELFF.

The chain employs TRBV4-1 and TRBJ1-5, with 8 bases identical to TRBD1. The CDR3 is made up of 16 amino acids. J was trimmed by 1 base and V by 3 bases; bases with no gene match: 5. The germline CDR1 and CDR2 sequences are MGHRA and YSYEKL. The CDR3 spells CASSHLTGGSNQPQHF. The CDR3, as DNA: TGCGCCAGCAGCCACCTCACAGGGGGAAGCAATCAGCCCCAGCATTTT.

CDR3 protein: CASSLSAKDTQYF. The CDR3 bases are TGTGCCAGCAGCTTGTCGGCAAAAGATACGCAGTATTTT. The chain is built from TRBV5-4 and TRBJ2-3, with no clear D. The germline gives CDR1 SGHNT, CDR2 YYREEE (reference sequence). The CDR3 has 13 residues. V shed 1 base and J shed 5 bases, with 8 bases lying between them.

The CDR3 DNA reads TGCGCCAGCAGCTCCACCGGGACAGTTCATAACTATGGCTACACCTTC. Encoded protein: CASSSTGTVHNYGYTF. This chain joins TRBV5-1 and TRBJ1-2; 7 bases fit TRBD1. CDR3 size: 16 residues. V was pared by 3 bases and J by 1 base, with 9 bases of the junction left unmatched. CDR1 is SGHRS and CDR2 is YFSETQ in the germline V gene.

CDR3 region: CASSGAPTREQYF. The CDR3 bases are TGTGCCAGCAGTGGGGCCCCGACTCGCGAGCAGTACTTC. The chain has TRBV6-1 and TRBJ2-7, with D unresolved. V was pared by 4 bases and J by 6 bases, with 13 bases between. This CDR3 contains 13 residues. The germline CDR1 and CDR2 sequences are MNHNS and SASEGT.

The rearrangement joins TRBV7-2 to TRBJ2-7, with 8 nucleotides matching TRBD1. Germline values: CDR1 SGHTA, CDR2 FQGNSA. With V trimmed by 1 base and J by 0 bases, 2 bases remained unmatched. The CDR3 sequence is 15 residues long. CDR3 bases: TGTGCCAGCAGCTTAGTTGGGACAGGCTCCTACGAGCAGTACTTC. It translates to CASSLVGTGSYEQYF.

The rearrangement links TRBV10-3 to TRBJ1-1; the D is unclear. The germline V and J ends were trimmed by 7 bases and 1 base, with 10 bases remaining between them. The germline V gene has CDR1 ENHRY and CDR2 SYGVKD. The CDR3 sequence is 13 residues long. In DNA, the CDR3 is TGTGCCATCACCCAGTCAGGGAACACTGAAGCTTTCTTT. This codes for CAITQSGNTEAFF.

This clone has just one count. The gene calls are TRBV6-6 and TRBJ1-5; tentative D call: TRBD1 (5 bases). This CDR3 has 14 amino acids. In germline, CDR1 is MNHNY, CDR2 SVGAGI (reference sequence). Trimming cost V 2 bases and J 6 bases, with 11 bases left between them. CDR3 DNA: TGTGCCAGCAGTTACGGCAGGGCAGGTCAGCCCCAGCATTTT. Translating it yields CASSYGRAGQPQHF.

A remark on this clone: Different DNA sequences within this sample yield the same CDR3. This chain links TRBV19 with TRBJ1-1, with a possible D match to TRBD1 (6 bases). This CDR3 is 18 amino acids long. Trimming shortened V by 6 bases and J by 0 bases, and 23 bases separated the two germline ends. The germline CDR1 and CDR2 sequences are LNHDA and SQIVND (reference sequence). Written as DNA, the CDR3 is TGTGCCAGTAGCCTTGACCGACGGGGGCGAGTCATGAACACTGAAGCTTTCTTT. Translation: CASSLDRRGRVMNTEAFF. The variable domain in full, with the rest retrieved from reference TRBV19 and TRBJ1-1, is DGGITQSPKYLFRKEGQNVTLSCEQNLNHDAMYWYRQDPGQGLRLIYYSQIVNDFQKGDIAEGYSVSREKKESFPLTVTSAQKNPTAFYLCASSLDRRGRVMNTEAFFGQGTRLTVV.